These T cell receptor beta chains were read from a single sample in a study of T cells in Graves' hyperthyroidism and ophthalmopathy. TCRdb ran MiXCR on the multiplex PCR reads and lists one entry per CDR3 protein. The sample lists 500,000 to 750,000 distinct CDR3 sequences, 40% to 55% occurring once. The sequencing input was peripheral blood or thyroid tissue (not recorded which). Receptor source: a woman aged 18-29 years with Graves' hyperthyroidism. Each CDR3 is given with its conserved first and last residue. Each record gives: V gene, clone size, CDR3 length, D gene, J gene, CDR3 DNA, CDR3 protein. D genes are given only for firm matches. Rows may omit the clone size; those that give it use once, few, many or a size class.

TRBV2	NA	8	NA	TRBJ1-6	TGTGCCAGCAGTGCCCTCCACTTT	CASSALHF
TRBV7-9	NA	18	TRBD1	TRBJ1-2	TGTGCCAGCAGCCCCCCCCGGGGACAGTCAGTCGGTGGGCATGGCTACACCTTC	CASSPPRGQSVGGHGYTF
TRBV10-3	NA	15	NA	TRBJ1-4	TGTGCCATCAGTCGGCGGGACTCCTACAATGAAAAACTGTTTTTT	CAISRRDSYNEKLFF
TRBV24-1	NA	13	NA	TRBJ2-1	TGTGCCACCAGTGAGCTAGCCAGCGGTGAGCAGTTCTTC	CATSELASGEQFF
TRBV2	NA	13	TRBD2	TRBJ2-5	TGTGCCAGCAGTGAACAGGTTAGCGGGAGGCTGTTCTTC	CASSEQVSGRLFF
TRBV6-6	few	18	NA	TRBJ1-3	TGTGCCAGCAGCTATCTCCGGACAGACCAGAGCTCTGGAAACACCATATATTTT	CASSYLRTDQSSGNTIYF
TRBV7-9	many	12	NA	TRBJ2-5	TGTGCCAGCAGCTTGCAGGGAGAGACCCAGTACTTC	CASSLQGETQYF
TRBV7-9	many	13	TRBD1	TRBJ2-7	TGTGCCAGCAGCACAGGGGGCGGGGACGAGCAGTACTTC	CASSTGGGDEQYF
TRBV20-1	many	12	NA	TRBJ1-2	TGCAGTGCTGGTTCAGGGAACTATGGCTACACCTTC	CSAGSGNYGYTF
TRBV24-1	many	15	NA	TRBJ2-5	TGTGCCACCAGTGATTGGAGCAGGGAGAAAGAGACCCAGTACTTC	CATSDWSREKETQYF
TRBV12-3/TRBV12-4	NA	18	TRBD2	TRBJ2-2	TGTGCCAGCAGTTTAGTGGGACTAGCGGGAAGAAACACCGGGGAGCTGTTTTTT	CASSLVGLAGRNTGELFF
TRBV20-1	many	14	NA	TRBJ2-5	TGCAGTGCTACAAGCGTACTAGCCCAAGAGACCCAGTACTTC	CSATSVLAQETQYF
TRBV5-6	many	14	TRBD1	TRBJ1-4	TGTGCCAGCAGCATGACAGGGATCAATGAAAAACTGTTTTTT	CASSMTGINEKLFF
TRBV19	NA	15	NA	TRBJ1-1	TGTGCCAGTAGTTTCCTCCCCGCAGAGGACACTGAAGCTTTCTTT	CASSFLPAEDTEAFF
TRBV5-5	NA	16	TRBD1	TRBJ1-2	TGTGCCAGCAGCGAAATAGGACAGGGTTATTCGCATGGCTACACCTTC	CASSEIGQGYSHGYTF
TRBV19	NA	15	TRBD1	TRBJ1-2	TGTGCCAGTAGTCCCCGACAGGGACTTTTTAATGGCTACACCTTC	CASSPRQGLFNGYTF
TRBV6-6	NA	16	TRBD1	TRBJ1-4	TGTGCCAGCATCAGCGCCGGGACAGGGGCTAATGAAAAACTGTTTTTT	CASISAGTGANEKLFF
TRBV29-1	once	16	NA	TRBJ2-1	TGCAGCGTTGAAGGGATCTCTGGCCCCACGGGGGATGAGCAGTTCTTC	CSVEGISGPTGDEQFF
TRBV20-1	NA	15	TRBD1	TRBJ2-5	TGCAGTGCTAGGGGAGGGACAGGGACGGGTCAGCCCCAGTACTTC	CSARGGTGTGQPQYF
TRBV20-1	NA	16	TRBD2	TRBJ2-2	TGCAGTGCTAGACGGACTAGCGGGATGAGCACCGGGGAGCTGTTTTTT	CSARRTSGMSTGELFF
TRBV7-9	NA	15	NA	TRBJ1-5	TGTGCCAGCAGCTCTTCGGGGGGAGCTGATCAGCCCCAGCATTTT	CASSSSGGADQPQHF
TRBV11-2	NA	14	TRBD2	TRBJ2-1	TGTGCCAGCAGAGGAGCGGGACCCTACAATGAGCAGTTCTTC	CASRGAGPYNEQFF
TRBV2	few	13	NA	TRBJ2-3	TGTGCCAGCAACTTCCGAGCCACAGATACGCAGTATTTT	CASNFRATDTQYF
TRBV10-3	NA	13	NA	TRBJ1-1	TGTGCCATCAGTGACGTCGGGGGCACTGAAGCTTTCTTT	CAISDVGGTEAFF
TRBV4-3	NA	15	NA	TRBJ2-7	TGCGCCAGCAGCCAAGGCCGCGGGACAACCTACGAGCAGTACTTC	CASSQGRGTTYEQYF
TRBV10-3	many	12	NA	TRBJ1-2	TGTGCCATCAGTGAGATTTTGGATGGCTACACCTTC	CAISEILDGYTF
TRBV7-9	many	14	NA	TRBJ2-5	TGTGCCAGCAGCCCAAGTTTCGTTCAAGAGACCCAGTACTTC	CASSPSFVQETQYF
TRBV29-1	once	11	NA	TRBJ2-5	TGCAGCGTCCTTCGTGGGGGGACCCAGTACTTC	CSVLRGGTQYF
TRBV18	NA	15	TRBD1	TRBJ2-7	TGTGCCAGCTCACCGGCCGGGACAGGGACCTACGAGCAGTACTTC	CASSPAGTGTYEQYF
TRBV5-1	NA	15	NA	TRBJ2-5	TGCGCCAGCAGCTTGTTCTGGGGTGGACAGGAGACCCAGTACTTC	CASSLFWGGQETQYF
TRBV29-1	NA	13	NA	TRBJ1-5	TGCAGCCCACAGCCAGGTAGCAATCAGCCCCAGCATTTT	CSPQPGSNQPQHF
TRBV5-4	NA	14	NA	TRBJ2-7	TGTGCCAGCAGTCCCCCGGGGGTGGGCTACGAGCAGTACTTC	CASSPPGVGYEQYF
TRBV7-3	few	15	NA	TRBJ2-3	TGTGCCAGCAGCTTAGGTCTGGGGGGCACAGATACGCAGTATTTT	CASSLGLGGTDTQYF
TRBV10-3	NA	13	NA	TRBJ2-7	TGTGCCCCACCTTGGGGGGCGGGCTACGAGCAGTACTTC	CAPPWGAGYEQYF
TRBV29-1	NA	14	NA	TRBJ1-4	TGCAGCGTTGACGGGCAGCTAGCGGGAGAAAAACTGTTTTTT	CSVDGQLAGEKLFF
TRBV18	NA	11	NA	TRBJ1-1	TGTGCCAGCTCACCAAGTATCCAAGCTTTCTTT	CASSPSIQAFF
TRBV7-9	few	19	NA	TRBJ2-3	TGTGCCAGCAGCTTAATTTGGACGGATGGCTCCTCGTCCACAGATACGCAGTATTTT	CASSLIWTDGSSSTDTQYF
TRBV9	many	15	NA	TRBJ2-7	TGTGCCAGCAGCGTAGATGGGAGCTCTAAATACGAGCAGTACTTC	CASSVDGSSKYEQYF
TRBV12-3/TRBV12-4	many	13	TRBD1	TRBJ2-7	TGTGCCAGCAGCATCCGGGACAGCTACGAGCAGTACTTC	CASSIRDSYEQYF
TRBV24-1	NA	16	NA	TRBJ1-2	TGTGCCACCAGTGACACCTTAAACAGGGATGGCCATGGCTACACCTTC	CATSDTLNRDGHGYTF
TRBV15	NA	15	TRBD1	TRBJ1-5	TGTGCCACCAGCAGTTCCCAGGGGGACAATCAGCCCCAGCATTTT	CATSSSQGDNQPQHF
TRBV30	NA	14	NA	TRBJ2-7	TGTGCCTGGAGTAGGGGCACGGGGTCCTACGAGCAGTACTTC	CAWSRGTGSYEQYF
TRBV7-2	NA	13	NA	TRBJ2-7	TGTGCCACCATACAGGGAGCTTCCTACGAGCAGTACTTC	CATIQGASYEQYF
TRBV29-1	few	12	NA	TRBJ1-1	TGCAGCTGGCGGGGGGGGTACAATGAGCAGTTCTTT	CSWRGGYNEQFF
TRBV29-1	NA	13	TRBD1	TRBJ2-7	TGCAGCGTGAGGGACAGGGGGTCCTACGAGCAGTACTTC	CSVRDRGSYEQYF
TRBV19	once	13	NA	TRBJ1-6	TGTGCCAGTAGTATGCGGTATAATTCACCCCTCCACTTT	CASSMRYNSPLHF
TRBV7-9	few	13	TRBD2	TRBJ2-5	TGTGCCAGCAGCTCCCAGCGGGGGGAGACCCAGTACTTC	CASSSQRGETQYF
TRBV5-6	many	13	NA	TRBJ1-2	TGTGCCAGCAGCTTTTTATGGGGGGCTGGCTACACCTTC	CASSFLWGAGYTF
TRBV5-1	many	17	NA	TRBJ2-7	TGCGCCAGCAGCTTGTTGGTGTTGGGGGCGGCATCTGGCGAGCAGTACTTC	CASSLLVLGAASGEQYF
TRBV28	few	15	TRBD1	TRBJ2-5	TGTGCCAGCAGCCAGATGACAGGGGGCGTCGAGACCCAGTACTTC	CASSQMTGGVETQYF
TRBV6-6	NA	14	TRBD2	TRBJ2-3	TGTGCCAGCAGCAAAGCGGGAGATACAGATACGCAGTATTTT	CASSKAGDTDTQYF
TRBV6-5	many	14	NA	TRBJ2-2	TGTGCCAGCAGTGAACGCAGGGGGGCCGGGGAGCTGTTTTTT	CASSERRGAGELFF
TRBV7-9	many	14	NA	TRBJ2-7	TGTGCCAGCAGCTCCTTAAAGGGGCTCTACGAGCAGTACTTC	CASSSLKGLYEQYF
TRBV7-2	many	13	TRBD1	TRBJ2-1	TGTGCCAGCAGCTTGGACAGGGTCAATGAGCAGTTCTTC	CASSLDRVNEQFF